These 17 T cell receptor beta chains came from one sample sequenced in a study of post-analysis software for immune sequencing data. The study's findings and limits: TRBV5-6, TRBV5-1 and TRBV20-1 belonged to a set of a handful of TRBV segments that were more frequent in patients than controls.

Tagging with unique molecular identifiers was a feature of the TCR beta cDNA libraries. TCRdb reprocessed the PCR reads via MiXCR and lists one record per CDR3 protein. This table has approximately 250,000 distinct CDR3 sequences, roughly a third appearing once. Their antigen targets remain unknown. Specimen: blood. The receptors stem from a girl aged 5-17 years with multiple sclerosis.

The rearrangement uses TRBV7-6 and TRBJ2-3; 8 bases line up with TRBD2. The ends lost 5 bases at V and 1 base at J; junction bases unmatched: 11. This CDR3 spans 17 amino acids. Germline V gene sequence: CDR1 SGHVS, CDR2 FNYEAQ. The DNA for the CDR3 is TGTGCCAGCAGCCCGAATGTGCGGGAGGCGGGCACAGATACGCAGTATTTT. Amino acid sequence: CASSPNVREAGTDTQYF.

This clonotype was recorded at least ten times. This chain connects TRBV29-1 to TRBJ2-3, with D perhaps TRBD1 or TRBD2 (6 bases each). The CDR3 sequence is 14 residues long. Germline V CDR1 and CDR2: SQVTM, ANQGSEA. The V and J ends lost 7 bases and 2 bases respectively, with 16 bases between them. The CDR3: CSALGGSLTDTQYF. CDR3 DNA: TGCAGCGCATTGGGGGGCTCACTCACAGATACGCAGTATTTT.

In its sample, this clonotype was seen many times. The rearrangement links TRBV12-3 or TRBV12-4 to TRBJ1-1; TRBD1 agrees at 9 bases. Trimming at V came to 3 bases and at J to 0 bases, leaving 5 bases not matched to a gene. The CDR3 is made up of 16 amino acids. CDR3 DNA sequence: TGTGCCAGCAGTTTGGGGGACAGGGTGCTGAACACTGAAGCTTTCTTT. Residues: CASSLGDRVLNTEAFF.

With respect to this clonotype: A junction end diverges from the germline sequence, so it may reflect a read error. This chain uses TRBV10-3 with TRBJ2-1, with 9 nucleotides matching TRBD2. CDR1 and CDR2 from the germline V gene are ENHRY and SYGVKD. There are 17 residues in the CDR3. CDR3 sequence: CAIREETSGAPYNEQFF. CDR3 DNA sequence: TGTGCCATCCGTGAGGAGACTAGCGGAGCCCCATACAATGAGCAGTTCTTC.

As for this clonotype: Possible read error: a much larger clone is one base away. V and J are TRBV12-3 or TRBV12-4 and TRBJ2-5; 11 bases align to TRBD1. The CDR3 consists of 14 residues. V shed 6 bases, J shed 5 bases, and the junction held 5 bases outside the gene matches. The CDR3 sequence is CASSRTGGIETQYF. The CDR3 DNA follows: TGTGCCAGCAGCCGGACAGGGGGCATCGAGACCCAGTACTTC.

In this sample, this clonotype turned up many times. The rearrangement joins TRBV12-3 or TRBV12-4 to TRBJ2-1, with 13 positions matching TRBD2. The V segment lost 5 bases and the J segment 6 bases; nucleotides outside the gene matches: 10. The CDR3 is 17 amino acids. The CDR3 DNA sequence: TGTGCCAGCAGTAATGGACTAGCGGGAGCCAATCGCAATGAGCAGTTCTTC. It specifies CASSNGLAGANRNEQFF.

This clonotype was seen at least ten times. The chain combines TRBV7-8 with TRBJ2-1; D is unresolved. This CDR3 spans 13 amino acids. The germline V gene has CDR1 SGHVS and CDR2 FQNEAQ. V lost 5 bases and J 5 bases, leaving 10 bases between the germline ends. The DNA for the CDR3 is TGTGCCAGCAGCAAACCGCTCCACAATGAGCAGTTCTTC. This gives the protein CASSKPLHNEQFF.

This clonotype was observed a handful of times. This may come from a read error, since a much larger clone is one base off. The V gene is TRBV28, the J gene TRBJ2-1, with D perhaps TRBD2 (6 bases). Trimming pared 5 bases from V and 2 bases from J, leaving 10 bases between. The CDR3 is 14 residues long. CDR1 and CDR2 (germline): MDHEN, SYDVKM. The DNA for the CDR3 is TGTGCCAGCAGTGTCGGGGGTCCCTACAATGAGCAGTTCTTC. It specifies CASSVGGPYNEQFF.

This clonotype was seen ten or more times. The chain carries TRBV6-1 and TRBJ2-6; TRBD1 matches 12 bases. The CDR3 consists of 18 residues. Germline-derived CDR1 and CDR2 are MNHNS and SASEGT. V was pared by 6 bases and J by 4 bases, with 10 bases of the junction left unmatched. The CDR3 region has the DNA TGTGCCAGCAGCGGGACAGGGGGCTTTATGAGAGGGGCCAACGTCCTGACTTTC. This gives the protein CASSGTGGFMRGANVLTF.

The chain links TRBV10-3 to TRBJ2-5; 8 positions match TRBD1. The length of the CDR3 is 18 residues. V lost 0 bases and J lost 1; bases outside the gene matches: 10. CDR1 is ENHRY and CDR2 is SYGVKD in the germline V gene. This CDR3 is CAISESTPDRVFQETQYF. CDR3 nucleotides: TGTGCCATCAGTGAGTCGACTCCGGACAGGGTTTTCCAAGAGACCCAGTACTTC.

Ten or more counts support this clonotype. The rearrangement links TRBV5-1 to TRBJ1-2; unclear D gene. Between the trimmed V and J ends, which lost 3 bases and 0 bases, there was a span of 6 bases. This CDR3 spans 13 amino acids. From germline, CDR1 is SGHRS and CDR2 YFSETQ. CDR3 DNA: TGCGCCAGCAGCTCTGGGGCTAACTATGGCTACACCTTC. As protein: CASSSGANYGYTF.

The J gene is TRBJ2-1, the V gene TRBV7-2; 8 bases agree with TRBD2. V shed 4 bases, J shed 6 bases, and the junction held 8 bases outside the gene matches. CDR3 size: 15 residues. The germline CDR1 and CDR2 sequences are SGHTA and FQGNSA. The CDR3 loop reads CASSYQGTSINEQFF. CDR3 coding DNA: TGTGCCAGCAGCTACCAAGGGACTAGTATCAATGAGCAGTTCTTC.

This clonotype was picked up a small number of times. CDR3 bases: TGCAGTGCCCACCCCCGGGCTAGGGTTACACGCAATGAGCAGTTCTTC. This sequence encodes CSAHPRARVTRNEQFF. This chain uses TRBV20-1 with TRBJ2-1; D is unclear. This CDR3 comprises 16 residues. The germline CDR1 and CDR2 sequences are DFQATT and SNEGSKA (reference sequence). V was trimmed by 6 bases and J by 6 bases, leaving 24 bases between them.

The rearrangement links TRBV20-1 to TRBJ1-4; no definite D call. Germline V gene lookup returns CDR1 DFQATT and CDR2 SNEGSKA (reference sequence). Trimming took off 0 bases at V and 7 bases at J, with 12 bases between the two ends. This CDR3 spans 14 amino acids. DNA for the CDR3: TGCAGTGCTAGAGACCCCACACTGGGTGAAAAACTGTTTTTT. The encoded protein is CSARDPTLGEKLFF.

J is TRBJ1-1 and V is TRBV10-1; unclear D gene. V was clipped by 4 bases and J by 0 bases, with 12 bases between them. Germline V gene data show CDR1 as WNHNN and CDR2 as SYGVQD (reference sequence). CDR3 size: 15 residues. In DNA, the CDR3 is TGCGCCAGCAGTGGCCGACGGGGATTGAACACTGAAGCTTTCTTT. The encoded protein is CASSGRRGLNTEAFF.

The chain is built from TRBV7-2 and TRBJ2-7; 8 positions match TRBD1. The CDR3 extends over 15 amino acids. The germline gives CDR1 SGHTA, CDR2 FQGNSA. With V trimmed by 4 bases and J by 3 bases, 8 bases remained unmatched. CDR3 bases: TGTGCCAGCAGCTCCCGGACAGGGACGGGCTACGAGCAGTACTTC. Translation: CASSSRTGTGYEQYF.

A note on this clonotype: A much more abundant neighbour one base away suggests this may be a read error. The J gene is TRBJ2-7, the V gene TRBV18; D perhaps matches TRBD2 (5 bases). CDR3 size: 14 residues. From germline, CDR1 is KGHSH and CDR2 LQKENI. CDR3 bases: TGTGCCAGCTCACGGGAGACGGGCTTCTACGAGCGGTACTTC. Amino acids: CASSRETGFYERYF.